Below are 7 T cell receptor beta chains sequenced from a single sample in a study of cytomegalovirus exposure and HLA in healthy donors. PCR primers comprised 60 Vbeta and 13 Jbeta primers. Method: immunoSEQ multiplex PCR; TCRdb's copy keeps in-frame clones and lacks some. The profile shows about 170,000 clones, around 77% of them singletons. Sequenced sample: PBMCs. The receptors derive from a female donor in good health and CMV-seronegative.

This chain connects TRBV28 to TRBJ2-4, with D maybe TRBD1 (6 bases). V dropped 5 bases and J dropped 1 base, with 12 bases sitting between them. The germline gives CDR1 MDHEN, CDR2 SYDVKM. The CDR3 totals 15 residues. The CDR3 region is CASSTAGAAKNIQYF. The CDR3 coding sequence is TGTGCCAGCAGTACTGCAGGGGCGGCCAAAAACATTCAGTACTTC.

V is TRBV28 and J is TRBJ2-6; TRBD1 agrees at 9 bases. The CDR3 totals 17 residues. Per the germline V gene, CDR1 is MDHEN and CDR2 is SYDVKM. V trimming: 5 bases; J trimming: 4 bases; junction bases outside the gene matches: 9. In DNA, the CDR3 is TGTGCCAGCAGTAAGGTACAGGGGGCTGTCGGGGCCAACGTCCTGACTTTC. As protein: CASSKVQGAVGANVLTF. The full variable domain, in which reference TRBV28 and TRBJ2-6 provide the parts outside the CDR3, is DVKVTQSSRYLVKRTGEKVFLECVQDMDHENMFWYRQDPGLGLRLIYFSYDVKMKEKGDIPEGYSVSREKKERFSLILESASTNQTSMYLCASSKVQGAVGANVLTFGAGSRLTVL.

The chain couples TRBV28 to TRBJ2-7, with D perhaps matching TRBD1 (6 bases). The CDR3 runs to 14 residues. The germline V gene encodes CDR1 MDHEN and CDR2 SYDVKM. Trimming shortened V by 3 bases and J by 3 bases, and 12 bases separated the two germline ends. The CDR3 region is CASSFGGQIYEQYF. Written as DNA, the CDR3 is TGTGCCAGCAGTTTCGGAGGACAGATCTACGAGCAGTACTTC.

The chain couples TRBV6-6 to TRBJ2-3; 12 bases fit TRBD2. V lost 6 bases and J lost 6; bases outside the gene matches: 7. The CDR3 sequence is 15 residues long. Germline V gene data show CDR1 as MNHNY and CDR2 as SVGAGI (reference sequence). The CDR3 reads CASRLTSGGLDTQYF. The CDR3 DNA reads as TGTGCCAGCAGGTTAACTAGCGGGGGGCTTGATACGCAGTATTTT.

The V and J genes are TRBV2 and TRBJ2-7, with 7 bases that match TRBD2. The CDR3 is 15 residues long. CDR1 is SNHLY, CDR2 FYNNEI, per germline. Unmatched junction bases numbered 10, after V lost 3 bases and J lost 5 bases. This CDR3 reads CASSDLVGGPDEQYF. As DNA, the CDR3 is TGTGCCAGCAGTGACTTGGTGGGAGGGCCCGACGAGCAGTACTTC.

The rearrangement links TRBV6-5 to TRBJ1-3, with a possible D match to TRBD1 (6 bases). This CDR3 region has 15 residues. Trimming took off 3 bases at V and 4 bases at J, with 13 bases between the two ends. Looked up from germline, CDR1 is MNHEY and CDR2 is SVGAGI. The CDR3 loop is CASSYGGGAGNTIYF. The CDR3 nucleotides are TGTGCCAGCAGTTATGGTGGGGGCGCAGGAAACACCATATATTTT.

The sample holds a few counts of this clone. This rearrangement joins TRBV27 to TRBJ1-6; maybe TRBD1 (5 bases). CDR1 and CDR2 from the germline V gene are MNHEY and SMNVEV (reference sequence). This CDR3 is 16 amino acids long. The V end lost 3 bases, the J end lost 2 bases, and 11 bases lay between the germline ends. CDR3 DNA sequence: TGTGCCAGCAGTTTTGGGCCAGGGCCCTATAATTCACCCCTCCACTTT. This sequence encodes CASSFGPGPYNSPLHF.